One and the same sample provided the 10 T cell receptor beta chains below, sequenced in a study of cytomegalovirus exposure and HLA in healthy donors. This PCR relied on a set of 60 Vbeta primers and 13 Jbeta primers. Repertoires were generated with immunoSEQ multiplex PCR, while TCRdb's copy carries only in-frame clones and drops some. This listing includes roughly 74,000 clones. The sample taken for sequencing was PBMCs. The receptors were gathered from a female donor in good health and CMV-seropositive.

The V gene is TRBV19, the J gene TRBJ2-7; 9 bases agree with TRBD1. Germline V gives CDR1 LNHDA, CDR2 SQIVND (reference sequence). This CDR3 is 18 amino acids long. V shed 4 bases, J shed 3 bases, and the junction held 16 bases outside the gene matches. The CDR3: CASSRSIGVGTGIYEQYF. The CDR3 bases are TGTGCCAGTAGTAGAAGTATCGGGGTTGGGACAGGGATCTACGAGCAGTACTTC.

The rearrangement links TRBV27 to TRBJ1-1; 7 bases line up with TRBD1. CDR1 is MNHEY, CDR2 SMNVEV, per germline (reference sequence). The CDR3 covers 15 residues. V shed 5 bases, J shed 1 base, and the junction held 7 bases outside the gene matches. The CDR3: CASSPLTGRNTEAFF. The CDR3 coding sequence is TGTGCCAGCAGTCCTTTGACAGGGAGGAACACTGAAGCTTTCTTT.

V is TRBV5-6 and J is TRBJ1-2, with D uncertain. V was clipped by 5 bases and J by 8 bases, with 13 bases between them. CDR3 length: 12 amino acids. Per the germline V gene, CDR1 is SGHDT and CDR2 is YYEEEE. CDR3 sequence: CASSQTTAGYTF. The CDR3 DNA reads TGTGCCAGCAGTCAGACTACTGCGGGCTACACCTTC.

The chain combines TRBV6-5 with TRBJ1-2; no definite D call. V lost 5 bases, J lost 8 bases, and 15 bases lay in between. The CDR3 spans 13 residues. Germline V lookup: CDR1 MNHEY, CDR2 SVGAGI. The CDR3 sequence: CASSRGSAGGYTF. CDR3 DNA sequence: TGTGCCAGCAGTAGAGGCTCCGCGGGAGGCTACACCTTC.

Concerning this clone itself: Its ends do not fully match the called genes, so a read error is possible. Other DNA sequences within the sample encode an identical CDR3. The CDR3 DNA is TGCGCCACAGGGGGCGAACGCCCTAGCACAGATACGCAGTATTTT. It specifies CATGGERPSTDTQYF. The chain links TRBV25-1 to TRBJ2-3; 9 positions match TRBD1. This CDR3 is 15 amino acids long. CDR1 is MGHDK and CDR2 is SYGVNS in the germline V gene.

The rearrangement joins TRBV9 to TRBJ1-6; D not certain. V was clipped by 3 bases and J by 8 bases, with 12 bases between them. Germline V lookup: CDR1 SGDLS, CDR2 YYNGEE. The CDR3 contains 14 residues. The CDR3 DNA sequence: TGTGCCAGCAGCGCCCCCTCGGTGGATTCACCCCTCCACTTT. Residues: CASSAPSVDSPLHF.

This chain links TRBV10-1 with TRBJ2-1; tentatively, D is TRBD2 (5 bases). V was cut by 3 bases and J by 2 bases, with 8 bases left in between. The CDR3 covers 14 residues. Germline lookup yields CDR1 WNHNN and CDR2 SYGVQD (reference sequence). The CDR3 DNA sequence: TGCGCCAGCAGTGATTCGGGGACCTACAATGAGCAGTTCTTC. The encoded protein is CASSDSGTYNEQFF.

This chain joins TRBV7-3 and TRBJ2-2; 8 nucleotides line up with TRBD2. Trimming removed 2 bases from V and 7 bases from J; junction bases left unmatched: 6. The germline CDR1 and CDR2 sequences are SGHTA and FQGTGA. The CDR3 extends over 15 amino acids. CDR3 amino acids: CASSLRTSGNGELFF. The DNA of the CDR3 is TGTGCCAGCAGCTTACGAACTAGCGGAAACGGGGAGCTGTTTTTT. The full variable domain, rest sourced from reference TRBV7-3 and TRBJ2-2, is GAGVSQTPSNKVTEKGKYVELRCDPISGHTALYWYRQSLGQGPEFLIYFQGTGAADDSGLPNDRFFAVRPEGSVSTLKIQRTERGDSAVYLCASSLRTSGNGELFFGEGSRLTVL.

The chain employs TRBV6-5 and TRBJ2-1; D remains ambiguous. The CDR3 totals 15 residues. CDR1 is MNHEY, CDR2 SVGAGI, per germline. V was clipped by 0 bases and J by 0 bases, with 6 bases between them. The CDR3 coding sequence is TGTGCCAGCAGTTACTCCGGGTTCTCCTACAATGAGCAGTTCTTC. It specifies CASSYSGFSYNEQFF.

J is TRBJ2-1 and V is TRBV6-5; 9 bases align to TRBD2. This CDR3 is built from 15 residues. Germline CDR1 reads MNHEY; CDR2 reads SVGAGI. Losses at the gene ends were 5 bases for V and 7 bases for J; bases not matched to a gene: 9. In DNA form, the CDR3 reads TGTGCCAGCAGTCTTATAGCGGGAGCGGGGAATGAGCAGTTCTTC. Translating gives CASSLIAGAGNEQFF.